The 19 T cell receptor beta chains given below trace back to one sample, sequenced in a study of human T cells and chemical hapten exposure. The time point denotes: pre-sensitization, week 0. Sample treatment: therapeutic diphenylcyclopropenone sensitization with weekly scalp DPC. MiXCR, applied by TCRdb to the RACE reads, yields one record per CDR3 protein. The data contain around 120,000 distinct CDR3 sequences, around an eighth of them singletons. The starting material was whole blood, obtained in connection with sensitization to the hapten diphenylcyclopropenone (DPC). These receptors all stem from a woman aged 18-29 years with alopecia areata. Some clones in this sample may be carry-over from other donors' samples.

The CDR3 sequence: CASSQKGGGGNQPQHF. The CDR3 region has the DNA TGTGCCAGCTCACAAAAAGGAGGTGGGGGCAATCAGCCCCAGCATTTT. This chain joins TRBV18 and TRBJ1-5; D call uncertain. Trimming left V 4 bases short and J 2 bases short, with 15 bases between. Germline-derived CDR1 and CDR2 are KGHSH and LQKENI. The CDR3 contains 16 residues.

Only a few counts were recorded for this clonotype. The chain joins TRBV3-1 to TRBJ1-1; 7 nucleotides match TRBD1. Per germline, CDR1 LGHDT and CDR2 YNNKEL (reference sequence). The CDR3 consists of 15 residues. V lost 3 bases, J lost 5 bases, and 9 bases stayed unmatched. The CDR3 loop is CASSHDREGRTEAFF. The CDR3 coding sequence is TGTGCCAGCAGCCACGACAGGGAAGGGAGGACTGAAGCTTTCTTT.

This clonotype was counted a few times. The chain has TRBV28 and TRBJ2-3; 10 bases map to TRBD1. Germline V gene lookup returns CDR1 MDHEN and CDR2 SYDVKM. V was pared by 5 bases and J by 4 bases, with 3 bases of the junction left unmatched. The CDR3 loop spans 14 amino acids. The CDR3 is CASSLGTGADTQYF. CDR3 coding DNA: TGTGCCAGCAGTCTTGGGACAGGGGCAGATACGCAGTATTTT. Full variable domain (missing parts from reference TRBV28 and TRBJ2-3): DVKVTQSSRYLVKRTGEKVFLECVQDMDHENMFWYRQDPGLGLRLIYFSYDVKMKEKGDIPEGYSVSREKKERFSLILESASTNQTSMYLCASSLGTGADTQYFGPGTRLTVL.

On this clonotype itself: A read error may be the cause here, since a much bigger clone is one base away. The V gene is TRBV14, the J gene TRBJ1-4; tentative D call: TRBD1 (6 bases). The V end was cut by 1 base, the J end by 5 bases, with 17 bases between. The CDR3 is 17 residues long. Germline CDR1 SGHDN, CDR2 FVKESK. The CDR3: CASSQVSQGRLNEKLFF. The CDR3 DNA reads as TGTGCCAGCAGCCAAGTGAGCCAGGGGCGGCTAAATGAAAAACTGTTTTTT.

This clonotype appeared a few times. The chain employs TRBV6-2 or TRBV6-3 and TRBJ1-1, with D possibly being TRBD1 (5 bases). The CDR3 is 13 residues long. Germline CDR1 reads MNHEY; CDR2 reads SVGEGT. V lost 7 bases and J lost 2, with 11 bases in between. The CDR3 bases are TGTGCCAGCACAGGAGGGGCAAACACTGAAGCTTTCTTT. It specifies CASTGGANTEAFF.

A few counts support this clonotype. V usage is TRBV6-1 and J usage is TRBJ1-5; possible D gene TRBD1, 5 bases. Looked up from germline, CDR1 is MNHNS and CDR2 is SASEGT. V shed 3 bases and J shed 1 base, with 16 bases lying between them. The CDR3 consists of 17 residues. CDR3 coding DNA: TGTGCCAGCAGTGAGCCCCCCCAGGGAGGGAGCAATCAGCCCCAGCATTTT. Translating it yields CASSEPPQGGSNQPQHF.

This clonotype was seen at least ten times. The chain employs TRBV20-1 and TRBJ1-5; maybe TRBD1 (5 bases). The CDR3 is 15 residues long. Trimming cost V 1 base and J 2 bases, with 12 bases left between them. Germline CDR1 DFQATT, CDR2 SNEGSKA (reference sequence). This CDR3 is CSARATGMGNQPQHF. The CDR3, as DNA: TGCAGTGCTAGAGCTACAGGTATGGGCAATCAGCCCCAGCATTTT.

This clonotype was picked up a small number of times. The chain employs TRBV18 and TRBJ2-1, with D tentatively TRBD1 (6 bases). This CDR3 contains 13 residues. Deletions cut 2 bases from V and 6 bases from J, with 8 bases between. The germline V gene encodes CDR1 KGHSH and CDR2 LQKENI. This CDR3 reads CASSPSGVNEQFF. The CDR3 coding sequence is TGTGCCAGCTCACCATCAGGGGTCAATGAGCAGTTCTTC.

V is TRBV29-1 and J is TRBJ2-7; D may be TRBD1 (6 bases). V was trimmed by 0 bases and J by 3 bases, leaving 15 bases between them. Germline assignment: CDR1 SQVTM and CDR2 ANQGSEA. The CDR3 is 15 amino acids. CDR3: CSVEDKRGSGYEQYF. CDR3 DNA sequence: TGCAGCGTTGAAGATAAAAGGGGGTCAGGCTACGAGCAGTACTTC.

J is TRBJ2-7 and V is TRBV4-2; TRBD1 matches 8 bases. The CDR3 is made up of 14 amino acids. Germline V gene lookup returns CDR1 LGHNA and CDR2 YNFKEQ. Trimming took 3 bases from V and 9 from J; bases not matched to a gene: 10. The CDR3 region has the DNA TGTGCCAGCAGCCATCTTGCAGGGGGCGCCGGGCAGTACTTC. This gives the protein CASSHLAGGAGQYF.

The chain uses TRBV28 and TRBJ1-5, with 7 bases fitting TRBD1. Germline trimming cut 7 bases from V and 4 bases from J; bases unmatched to any gene: 1. Germline CDR1 is MDHEN and CDR2 is SYDVKM. The length of the CDR3 is 12 residues. The CDR3 spells CASNRGNQPQHF. CDR3 sequence (DNA): TGTGCCAGCAACAGGGGAAATCAGCCCCAGCATTTT.

As to this clonotype: Here the CDR3 omits its conserved ending phenylalanine or tryptophan, so a read error is the likely source. The genes are TRBV20-1 and TRBJ2-5; D not certain. Looked up from germline, CDR1 is DFQATT and CDR2 is SNEGSKA (reference sequence). With 3 bases removed from V and 4 bases from J, the gap between germline ends came to 3 bases. This CDR3 contains 10 residues. The CDR3 loop is CSARGETQYY. CDR3 nucleotides: TGCAGTGCTAGGGGAGAGACCCAGTACTAC.

The table lists this clonotype with a few counts. V usage is TRBV9 and J usage is TRBJ2-2; perhaps TRBD2 as D (6 bases). CDR1 is SGDLS, CDR2 YYNGEE, per germline. V was cut by 0 bases and J by 3 bases, with 9 bases left in between. The CDR3 runs 15 residues. CDR3 coding DNA: TGTGCCAGCAGCGTAGATGGGAGGCACACCGGGGAGCTGTTTTTT. Translated: CASSVDGRHTGELFF. The whole variable domain, filled in from reference TRBV9 and TRBJ2-2, reads DSGVTQTPKHLITATGQRVTLRCSPRSGDLSVYWYQQSLDQGLQFLIQYYNGEERAKGNILERFSAQQFPDLHSELNLSSLELGDSALYFCASSVDGRHTGELFFGEGSRLTVL.

The table lists this clonotype with a few counts. This chain joins TRBV6-2 or TRBV6-3 and TRBJ1-5; the D gene is possibly TRBD1 (6 bases). The germline V gene encodes CDR1 MNHEY and CDR2 SVGEGT. The CDR3 runs to 15 residues. V was clipped by 6 bases and J by 7 bases, with 19 bases between them. The CDR3 DNA follows: TGTGCCAGCAGCCTTACAGGCGCAGGGGAACAGCCCCAGCATTTT. Translation: CASSLTGAGEQPQHF.

With respect to this clonotype: A read error is likely, as this CDR3 ends without the conserved phenylalanine or tryptophan. The rearrangement uses TRBV25-1 and TRBJ2-2; D is undetermined. Deletions cut 2 bases from V and 7 bases from J, with 5 bases between. The CDR3 contains 12 residues. The V gene's germline CDR1 is MGHDK and CDR2 SYGVNS. The DNA for the CDR3 is TGTGCCAGCAGTGAACCTGACGGGGAGCTGTTTCTT. This gives the protein CASSEPDGELFL.

Ten or more counts support this clonotype. The CDR3, as DNA: TGTGCCAGCAGCGTCCACTGGGACAGCGGAAACACCATATATTTT. It yields the protein CASSVHWDSGNTIYF. The chain carries TRBV9 and TRBJ1-3, with 7 nucleotides matching TRBD1. Germline V gene data show CDR1 as SGDLS and CDR2 as YYNGEE. The CDR3 length is 15 residues. V lost 2 bases to trimming and J lost 4 bases; unmatched junction nucleotides: 6. The complete variable domain, with remaining parts taken from reference TRBV9 and TRBJ1-3, reads DSGVTQTPKHLITATGQRVTLRCSPRSGDLSVYWYQQSLDQGLQFLIQYYNGEERAKGNILERFSAQQFPDLHSELNLSSLELGDSALYFCASSVHWDSGNTIYFGEGSWLTVV.

This clonotype was counted at least ten times. The rearrangement links TRBV7-2 to TRBJ1-4; maybe TRBD1 (5 bases). Germline CDR1 and CDR2: SGHTA and FQGNSA. This CDR3 contains 13 residues. Deletions cut 6 bases from V and 8 bases from J, with 13 bases between. The CDR3 DNA reads as TGTGCCAGCAGGGAGGGGCAGGTGGAAAAACTGTTTTTT. This sequence encodes CASREGQVEKLFF. The whole variable domain, filled in from reference TRBV7-2 and TRBJ1-4, reads GAGVSQSPSNKVTEKGKDVELRCDPISGHTALYWYRQSLGQGLEFLIYFQGNSAPDKSGLPSDRFSAERTGGSVSTLTIQRTQQEDSAVYLCASREGQVEKLFFGSGTQLSVL.

This chain links TRBV7-8 with TRBJ1-1; TRBD1 aligns across 8 bases. The CDR3 is 17 amino acids. CDR1 and CDR2 (germline): SGHVS, FQNEAQ. V dropped 0 bases and J dropped 3; count of bases not matched to a gene: 9. Here the CDR3 reads CASSLARGQPVDTEAFF. The CDR3 DNA is TGTGCCAGCAGCTTAGCCAGGGGGCAGCCGGTTGACACTGAAGCTTTCTTT.

This clonotype was detected a few times. The chain links TRBV2 to TRBJ2-7; D is undetermined. V lost 4 bases to trimming and J lost 3 bases, with 7 bases between them. This CDR3 region has 12 residues. Germline V gives CDR1 SNHLY, CDR2 FYNNEI. CDR3 protein: CASSVNSYEQYF. The CDR3 DNA sequence: TGTGCCAGCAGTGTAAACAGCTACGAGCAGTACTTC. Together with reference TRBV2 and TRBJ2-7, the CDR3 gives the full variable domain: EPEVTQTPSHQVTQMGQEVILRCVPISNHLYFYWYRQILGQKVEFLVSFYNNEISEKSEIFDDQFSVERPDGSNFTLKIRSTKLEDSAMYFCASSVNSYEQYFGPGTRLTVT.